This record concerns one T cell receptor beta chain sequence. This entry comes from a study of blood T cell repertoires in COVID-19. The wider study: The United States, Italy and Spain provided the acute and convalescent COVID-19 samples. Sources were T cells, B-cell-depleted T cells, or PBMCs; the material itself was cDNA or gDNA.

In the source study's methods: Estimation of nucleated cell counts relied on the amplification of reference gene primers. The data were produced by immunoSEQ multiplex PCR, yet TCRdb's version contains in-frame clones alone and is incomplete. That table furnishes V, J and clone size, whereas the DNA furnished D and trimming. The sample has a few hundred thousand clones, 89% seen once; the top ten hold roughly 5%. The CDR3 is 15 residues long. Trimming took 1 base from V and 4 from J; bases not matched to a gene: 4. Germline values: CDR1 SGHRS, CDR2 YFSETQ. Sequences were obtained from peripheral blood. This TCR was sampled from a woman aged 40 to 50 who had recovered from COVID-19. This chain joins TRBV5-1 and TRBJ2-5, with 10 bases that match TRBD2. CDR3 residues: CASSLTSGVVETQYF. Written as DNA, the CDR3 is TGCGCCAGCAGCTTGACTAGCGGGGTAGTAGAGACCCAGTACTTC.